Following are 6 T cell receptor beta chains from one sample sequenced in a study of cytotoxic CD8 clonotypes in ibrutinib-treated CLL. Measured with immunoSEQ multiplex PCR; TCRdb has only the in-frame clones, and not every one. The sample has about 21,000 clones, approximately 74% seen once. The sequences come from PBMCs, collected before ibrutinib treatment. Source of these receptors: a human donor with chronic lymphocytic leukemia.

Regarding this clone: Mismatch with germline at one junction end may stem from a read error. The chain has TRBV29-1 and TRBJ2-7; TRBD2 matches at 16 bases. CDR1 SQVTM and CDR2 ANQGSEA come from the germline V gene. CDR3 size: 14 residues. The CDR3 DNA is TGCAGCGTCAAATCCGGGACTAGCGGGAGGGAGCGGTACTTC. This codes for CSVKSGTSGRERYF.

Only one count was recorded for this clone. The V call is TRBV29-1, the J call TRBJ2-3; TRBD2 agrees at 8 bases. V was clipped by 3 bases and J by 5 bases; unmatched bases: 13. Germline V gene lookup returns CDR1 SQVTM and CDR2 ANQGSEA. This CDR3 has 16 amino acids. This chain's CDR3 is CSVDGPLQGTRDTQYF. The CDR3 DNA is TGCAGCGTTGATGGGCCCCTCCAGGGGACTAGAGATACGCAGTATTTT.

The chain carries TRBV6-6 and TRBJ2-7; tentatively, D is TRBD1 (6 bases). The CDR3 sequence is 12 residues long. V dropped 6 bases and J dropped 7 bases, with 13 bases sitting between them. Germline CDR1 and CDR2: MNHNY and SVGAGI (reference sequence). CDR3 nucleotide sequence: TGTGCCAGCAGGGACAGTTGGGGGGAGCAGTACTTC. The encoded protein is CASRDSWGEQYF.

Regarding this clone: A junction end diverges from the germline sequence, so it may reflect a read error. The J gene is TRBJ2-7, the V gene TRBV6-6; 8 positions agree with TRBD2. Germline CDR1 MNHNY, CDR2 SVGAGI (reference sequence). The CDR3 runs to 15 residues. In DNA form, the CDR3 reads TGTACCAGCAGTTACTCGCCCGGGCGGGAGGACGAGCAGTACTTC. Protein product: CTSSYSPGREDEQYF.

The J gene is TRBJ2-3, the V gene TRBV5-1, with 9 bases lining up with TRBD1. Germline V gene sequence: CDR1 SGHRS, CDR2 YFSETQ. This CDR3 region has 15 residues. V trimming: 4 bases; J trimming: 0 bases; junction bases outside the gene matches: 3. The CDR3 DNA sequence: TGCGCCAGCAGCCGGGACAGGGTGAGCACAGATACGCAGTATTTT. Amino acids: CASSRDRVSTDTQYF.

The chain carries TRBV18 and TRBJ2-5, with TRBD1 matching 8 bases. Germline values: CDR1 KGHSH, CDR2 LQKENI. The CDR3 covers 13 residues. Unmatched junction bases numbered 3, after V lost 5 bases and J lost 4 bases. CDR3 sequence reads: CASSKDRAETQYF. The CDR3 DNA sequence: TGTGCCAGCTCAAAGGACAGGGCAGAGACCCAGTACTTC.